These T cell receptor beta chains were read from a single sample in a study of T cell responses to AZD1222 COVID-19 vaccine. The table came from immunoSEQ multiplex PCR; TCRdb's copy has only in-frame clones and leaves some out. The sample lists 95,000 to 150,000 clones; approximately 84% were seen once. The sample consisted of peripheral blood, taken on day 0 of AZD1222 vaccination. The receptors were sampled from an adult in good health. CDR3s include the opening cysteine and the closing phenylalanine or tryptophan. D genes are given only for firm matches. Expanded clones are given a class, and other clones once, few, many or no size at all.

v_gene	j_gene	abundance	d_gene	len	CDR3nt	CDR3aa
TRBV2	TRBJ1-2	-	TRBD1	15	TGTGCCAGCAGTGGCACAGGACAGGGGGCCTATGGCTACACCTTC	CASSGTGQGAYGYTF
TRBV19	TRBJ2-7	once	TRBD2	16	TGTGCCAGTAGTACCCCCGGGACTAGCGGGGGCTACGAGCAGTACTTC	CASSTPGTSGGYEQYF
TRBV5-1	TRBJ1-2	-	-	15	TGCGCCAGCAGCCCCGGCGGCTTAACTAACTATGGCTACACCTTC	CASSPGGLTNYGYTF
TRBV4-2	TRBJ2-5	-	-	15	TGTGCCAGCAGCCAAGGTCGGGCGGGTGGGGAGACCCAGTACTTC	CASSQGRAGGETQYF
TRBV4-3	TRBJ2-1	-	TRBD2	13	TGCGCCAGCAGCGGAGGGCTAGCGGGAGTTGAGTTCTTC	CASSGGLAGVEFF
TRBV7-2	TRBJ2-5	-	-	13	TGTGCCAGCAGCTTAGTTGAGGGAGAGACCCAGTACTTC	CASSLVEGETQYF
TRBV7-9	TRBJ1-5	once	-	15	TGTGCCAGCAGCTTGGGCGAATGGGGCAATCAGCCCCAGCATTTT	CASSLGEWGNQPQHF
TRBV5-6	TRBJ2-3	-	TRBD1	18	TGTGCCAGCAGCTGGGGTCGGACAGGGACGAACACATTGGATACGCAGTATTTT	CASSWGRTGTNTLDTQYF
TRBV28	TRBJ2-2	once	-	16	TGTGCCAGCACCCCGTCCGGGGGGCTGGTAGCCGGGGAGCTGTTTTTT	CASTPSGGLVAGELFF
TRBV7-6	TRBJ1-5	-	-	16	TGTGCCAGCAGCCCTGAGACAGCGGCTAGCAATCAGCCCCAGCATTTT	CASSPETAASNQPQHF
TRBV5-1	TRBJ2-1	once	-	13	TGCGCCAGCAGCCTACCTCTCGCCAATGAGCAGTTCTTC	CASSLPLANEQFF
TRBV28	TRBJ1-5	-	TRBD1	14	TGTGCCACCTGGGGGACAGCGGCCAATCAGCCCCAGCATTTT	CATWGTAANQPQHF
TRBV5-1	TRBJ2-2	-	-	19	TGCGCCAGCAGCTTGGCCGTTTCTGGCGGGGTCGCGAACACCGGGGAGCTGTTTTTT	CASSLAVSGGVANTGELFF
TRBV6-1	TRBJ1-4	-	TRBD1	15	TGTGCCAGCAGTGAGTCAGGGGGAACTAATGAAAAACTGTTTTTT	CASSESGGTNEKLFF